The following is a T cell receptor (beta chain) sequence with its context. This CDR3 region has 15 residues. Trimming took off 2 bases at V and 1 base at J, with 11 bases between the two ends. The V gene's germline CDR1 is SEHNR and CDR2 FQNEAQ (reference sequence). The sample belongs to a study of blood T cell repertoires in COVID-19. Study at large: Acute and convalescent COVID-19 samples came from the United States, Italy and Spain.

In the authors' workflow: By means of reference gene primer amplification, nucleated cell counts were estimated. Measured with immunoSEQ multiplex PCR; TCRdb has only the in-frame clones, and not every one. V, J and clone size are those of that table, while D and trimming were read from the DNA. The profile shows about 110,000 clones, about 80% of them singletons. The specimen was peripheral blood. The rearrangement uses TRBV7-9 and TRBJ1-1; possible D gene TRBD1, 6 bases. The sequence was obtained from a woman aged 65 to 85 with acute or convalescent COVID-19. This CDR3 reads CASSLMGHSNTEAFF. Written as DNA, the CDR3 is TGTGCCAGCAGCTTAATGGGACATTCGAACACTGAAGCTTTCTTT.